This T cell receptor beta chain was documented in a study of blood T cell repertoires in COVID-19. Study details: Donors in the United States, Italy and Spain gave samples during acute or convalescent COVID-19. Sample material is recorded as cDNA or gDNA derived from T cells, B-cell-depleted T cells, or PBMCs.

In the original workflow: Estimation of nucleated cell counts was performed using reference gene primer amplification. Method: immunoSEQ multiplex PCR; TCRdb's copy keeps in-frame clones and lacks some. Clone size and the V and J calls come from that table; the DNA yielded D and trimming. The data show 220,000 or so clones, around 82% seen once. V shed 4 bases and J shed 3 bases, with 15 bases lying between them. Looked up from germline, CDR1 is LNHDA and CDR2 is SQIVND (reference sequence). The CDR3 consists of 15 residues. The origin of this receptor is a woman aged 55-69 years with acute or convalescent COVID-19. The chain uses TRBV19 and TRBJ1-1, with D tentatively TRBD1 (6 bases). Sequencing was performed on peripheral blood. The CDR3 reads CASSRETQGDTEAFF. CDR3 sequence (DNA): TGTGCCAGTAGTAGAGAGACACAGGGAGACACTGAAGCTTTCTTT. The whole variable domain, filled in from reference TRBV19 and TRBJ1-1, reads DGGITQSPKYLFRKEGQNVTLSCEQNLNHDAMYWYRQDPGQGLRLIYYSQIVNDFQKGDIAEGYSVSREKKESFPLTVTSAQKNPTAFYLCASSRETQGDTEAFFGQGTRLTVV.